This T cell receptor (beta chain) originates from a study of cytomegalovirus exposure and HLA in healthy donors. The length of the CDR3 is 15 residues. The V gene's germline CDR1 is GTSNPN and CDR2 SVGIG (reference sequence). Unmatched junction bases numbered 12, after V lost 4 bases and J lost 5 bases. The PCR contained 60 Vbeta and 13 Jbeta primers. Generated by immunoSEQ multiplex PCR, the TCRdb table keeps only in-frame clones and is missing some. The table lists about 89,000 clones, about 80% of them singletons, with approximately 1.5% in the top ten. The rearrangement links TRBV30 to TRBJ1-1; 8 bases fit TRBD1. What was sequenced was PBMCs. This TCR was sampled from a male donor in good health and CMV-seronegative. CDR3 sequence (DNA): TGTGCCTGGATCGTGTGGCAGGGGGCGAGTACTGAAGCTTTCTTT. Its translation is CAWIVWQGASTEAFF.